A selection of T cell receptor beta chains follows, all from one sample in a study of blood T cell repertoires in COVID-19. TCRdb's table, derived via immunoSEQ multiplex PCR, lists solely in-frame clones and lacks some. Among around 270,000 clones listed, around 86% were seen once. Sequencing was performed on peripheral blood. The source is a man aged 35-49 years who had recovered from COVID-19. Each CDR3 is given with its conserved first and last residue. The D gene is left open where the match is weak. Some rows have no size entry. The others give once, few or many, or a class for an expanded clone.

v_call	cdr3_length	clone_size	d_call	j_call	cdr3_aa	cdr3_nt
TRBV9	16	NA	TRBD1	TRBJ2-7	CASSVADRGRTHEQYF	TGTGCCAGCAGCGTGGCCGACAGGGGGCGTACTCACGAGCAGTACTTC
TRBV5-4	15	NA	NA	TRBJ2-7	CASSFHTGQHYEQYF	TGTGCCAGCAGCTTCCACACCGGACAGCACTACGAGCAGTACTTC
TRBV30	14	NA	NA	TRBJ2-5	CACTPGGRIETQYF	TGTGCCTGTACGCCCGGGGGGCGTATAGAGACCCAGTACTTC
TRBV5-6	15	NA	TRBD2	TRBJ2-4	CASSTLAGDKNIQYF	TGTGCCAGCAGTACGCTAGCGGGGGACAAAAACATTCAGTACTTC
TRBV19	13	few	TRBD1	TRBJ2-3	CASSGGTGATQYF	TGTGCCAGTAGTGGCGGGACAGGGGCTACGCAGTATTTT
TRBV5-4	14	NA	TRBD1	TRBJ1-1	CASSSGQLNTEAFF	TGTGCCAGCAGCTCGGGACAGCTGAACACTGAAGCTTTCTTT
TRBV30	13	NA	TRBD1	TRBJ1-2	CAWSPGQDYGYTF	TGTGCCTGGAGCCCCGGACAGGACTATGGCTACACCTTC
TRBV5-8	13	NA	NA	TRBJ1-2	CASSFSDNYGYTF	TGTGCCAGCAGCTTTAGCGACAACTATGGCTACACCTTC
TRBV4-1	14	once	NA	TRBJ2-7	CASSQIDIGYEQYF	TGCGCCAGCAGCCAAATCGACATAGGCTACGAGCAGTACTTC
TRBV6-5	13	NA	NA	TRBJ1-2	CASRENSNYGYTF	TGTGCCAGCAGGGAGAATTCTAACTATGGCTACACCTTC
TRBV30	13	once	TRBD1	TRBJ1-2	CAWTLGTGGGYTF	TGTGCCTGGACCCTCGGGACAGGGGGCGGCTACACCTTC
TRBV6-6	15	few	NA	TRBJ1-5	CASSYAGGSNQPQHF	TGTGCCAGCAGTTACGCGGGAGGTAGCAATCAGCCCCAGCATTTT
TRBV11-2	18	NA	NA	TRBJ1-1	CASSLDVGGGPQGNEAFF	TGTGCCAGCAGCTTAGACGTGGGGGGGGGACCCCAAGGGAATGAAGCTTTCTTT
TRBV6-2/TRBV6-3	14	NA	NA	TRBJ2-1	CASSYAQGYNEQFF	TGTGCCAGCAGTTACGCACAGGGTTACAATGAGCAGTTCTTC
TRBV6-5	14	NA	NA	TRBJ2-1	CASSYATRGNEQFF	TGTGCCAGCAGTTACGCCACCCGGGGAAATGAGCAGTTCTTC
TRBV28	12	NA	NA	TRBJ1-2	CASRTGSRGYTF	TGTGCCAGCAGAACAGGGTCACGGGGCTACACCTTC
TRBV6-5	15	once	TRBD1	TRBJ1-5	CASSPGTGENQPQHF	TGTGCCAGCAGTCCTGGGACAGGGGAAAATCAGCCCCAGCATTTT
TRBV7-9	14	NA	NA	TRBJ1-1	CASSPHSGGTEAFF	TGTGCCAGCAGCCCTCATTCCGGCGGCACTGAAGCTTTCTTT
TRBV4-3	15	NA	NA	TRBJ1-4	CASSLGGGQNEKLFF	TGCGCCAGCAGCCTCGGGGGAGGGCAAAATGAAAAACTGTTTTTT
TRBV7-6	16	NA	NA	TRBJ2-7	CASSPLVGAGSYEQYF	TGTGCCAGCAGCCCACTCGTGGGGGCAGGTTCGTACGAGCAGTACTTC
TRBV5-3	15	NA	TRBD1	TRBJ2-2	CAIHPDRDHTGELFF	TGTGCCATCCACCCTGACAGGGATCACACCGGGGAGCTGTTTTTT
TRBV19	16	NA	NA	TRBJ1-3	CASSSRRTSSGNTIYF	TGTGCCAGTAGTAGCCGGAGGACTAGCTCTGGAAACACCATATATTTT
TRBV4-2	14	NA	TRBD1	TRBJ2-7	CASSLLGGPDEQYF	TGTGCCAGCAGCCTTCTAGGGGGCCCAGACGAGCAGTACTTC